What follows is one T cell receptor (beta chain) and its context. Donation came from healthy HIV-negative adults that had no recent acute infections or vaccinations. V was pared by 4 bases and J by 3 bases, with 17 bases of the junction left unmatched. Germline CDR1 reads SGHRS; CDR2 reads YFSETQ. This CDR3 is built from 18 residues. Clones were read by immunoSEQ multiplex PCR, and TCRdb kept only the in-frame ones, dropping some. The profile shows 2 million to 3 million clones, approximately 93% of them singletons. The sample comes from a study of shared clonotypes between healthy human individuals. What was sequenced was naive CD4+ T cells from PBMCs. This sample's subset: CD45RA+ positively selected. The gene calls are TRBV5-1 and TRBJ2-7; TRBD2 matches at 9 bases. The clonotype originates from a man aged 18 to 29 in good health. Some clones in this sample may be carry-over from other donors' samples. The CDR3 sequence: CASSVGLKTSGAYYEQYF. CDR3 sequence (DNA): TGCGCCAGCAGCGTAGGACTAAAGACTAGCGGAGCTTACTACGAGCAGTACTTC. The full variable domain, rest sourced from reference TRBV5-1 and TRBJ2-7, is KAGVTQTPRYLIKTRGQQVTLSCSPISGHRSVSWYQQTPGQGLQFLFEYFSETQRNKGNFPGRFSGRQFSNSRSEMNVSTLELGDSALYLCASSVGLKTSGAYYEQYFGPGTRLTVT.